This T cell receptor (beta chain) appears in the sequencing data of a study of molecular identifiers for immune sequencing clone quantification. Germline V gene sequence: CDR1 LGHNA, CDR2 YSLEER. This CDR3 has 16 amino acids. Trimming left V 0 bases short and J 3 bases short, with 13 bases between. Many counts were recorded for this clonotype. From the PCR reads, TCRdb called clonotypes with MiXCR, one entry per CDR3 protein. The table includes around 86,000 distinct CDR3 sequences, around 20% detected once. J is TRBJ2-3 and V is TRBV4-3, with D possibly TRBD1 on 6 matching bases. The sequenced sample was naive CD8+ T cells from blood, with Jurkat cell RNA spiked in. Noted subset: FACS-sorted CD8+CD4-CCR7+CD45RA+ naive T cells. The TCR was taken from a human donor in good health. Some libraries in this study had Jurkat cell RNA spiked in. The CDR3 loop reads CASSQDESQGTDTQYF. DNA of the CDR3: TGCGCCAGCAGCCAAGATGAAAGTCAGGGGACAGATACGCAGTATTTT.